This T cell receptor (beta chain) was identified in a study of tumor-infiltrating lymphocytes in primary liver carcinoma. Study-wide context: Those sampled were patients whose primary liver carcinoma was treated by surgical resection. There were roughly 3.5 to 7.5 million productive TCRbeta reads per sample, a yield similar across tissue types. Whole-study results and caveats: The overlap of tumor-adjacent and tumor-blood pairs was smaller than that of tumor region pairs.

Worth noting for this clonotype: As yet, its antigen is unknown. A read error may explain this, as a much larger clone is one base away.

RNA isolated from unsorted whole blood supplied the blood RNA, with germline DNA also extracted. Donors were untreated and chronically infected with HBV. Priming with a constant-region primer yielded TCR beta cDNA from about 540 ng total RNA. Construction of TCR beta libraries relied on three successive nested multiplex PCR rounds employing slightly modified ARM-PCR. TCRdb reprocessed the multiplex PCR reads via MiXCR and lists one record per CDR3 protein. The sample has about 330,000 distinct CDR3 sequences, 65% seen once. The TCR originated in a man aged 35-49 years with primary liver carcinoma and hepatitis B virus infection. Sequencing was performed on peripheral blood.

CDR3 protein: CASSQYRNIQYF. The CDR3 bases are TGTGCCAGCAGCCAATATCGGAACATTCAGTACTTC. The chain has TRBV14 and TRBJ2-4; no reliable D call. The V and J ends lost 2 bases and 7 bases respectively, with 6 bases between them. The germline gives CDR1 SGHDN, CDR2 FVKESK. The CDR3 covers 12 residues.